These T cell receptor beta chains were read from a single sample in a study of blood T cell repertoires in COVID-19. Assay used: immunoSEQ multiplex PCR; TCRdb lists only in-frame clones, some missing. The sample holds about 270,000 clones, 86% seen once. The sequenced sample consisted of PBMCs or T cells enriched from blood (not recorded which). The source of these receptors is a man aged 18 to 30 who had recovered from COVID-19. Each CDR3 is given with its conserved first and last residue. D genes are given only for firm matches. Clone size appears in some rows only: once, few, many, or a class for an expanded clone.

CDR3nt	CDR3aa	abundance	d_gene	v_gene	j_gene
TGTGCCAGCAGGAGACAGGGGGCTGAAGCTTTCTTT	CASRRQGAEAFF	once	TRBD1	TRBV6-5	TRBJ1-1
TGTGCCGCAGGTAGAAATCGTAATCAGCCCCAGCATTTT	CAAGRNRNQPQHF	NA	NA	TRBV30	TRBJ1-5
TGCGCCAGCAGCTCAGGGCAGGGGGAAACTGAAGCTTTCTTT	CASSSGQGETEAFF	NA	TRBD1	TRBV4-1	TRBJ1-1
TGTGCCAGCAGTTACAGGGGGTTCTTCAATCAGCCCCAGCATTTT	CASSYRGFFNQPQHF	once	TRBD1	TRBV28	TRBJ1-5
TGTGCCAGTAGTAATACAGCCTCCTACGAGCAGTACTTC	CASSNTASYEQYF	NA	NA	TRBV19	TRBJ2-7
TGTGCCAGCAGTGAAGGGCTAGCGGGAGTTTCCCCCGGGGAGCTGTTTTTT	CASSEGLAGVSPGELFF	NA	TRBD2	TRBV6-1	TRBJ2-2
TGCAGCGTACAACCTGGACAGGGAGTTTCACCCCTCCACTTT	CSVQPGQGVSPLHF	NA	TRBD1	TRBV29-1	TRBJ1-6
TGTGCCAGCAGCTCGGACAGGGACGGAACAGATACGCAGTATTTT	CASSSDRDGTDTQYF	once	TRBD1	TRBV7-9	TRBJ2-3
TGTGCCAGCAGTGAAGCGCCGGGAGCCGGGACTAGCGACCTCTACGAGCAGTACTTC	CASSEAPGAGTSDLYEQYF	NA	TRBD2	TRBV6-1	TRBJ2-7
TGTGCCTCTTCTAGCGGGAGGGCCGCCGGGGAGCTGTTTTTT	CASSSGRAAGELFF	NA	TRBD2	TRBV27	TRBJ2-2
TGTGCCAGCAGCTTATATCACGGCGGTAGTGGCTACACCTTC	CASSLYHGGSGYTF	NA	NA	TRBV7-9	TRBJ1-2
TGTGCCAGCAGTTACTCAGGAGGGGGCGGGGAGACCCAGTACTTC	CASSYSGGGGETQYF	NA	NA	TRBV6-5	TRBJ2-5
TGTGCCAGCAGTGAAGCGGGAGGGGTAGAAGCTTTCTTT	CASSEAGGVEAFF	NA	NA	TRBV6-1	TRBJ1-1
TGTGCCAGCAGTTTGGGCCCATCGAGGACTGAAGCTTTCTTT	CASSLGPSRTEAFF	NA	NA	TRBV5-6	TRBJ1-1
TGTGCCAGCTCTGGACGACAGGGGAACTTGAATGGCTACACCTTC	CASSGRQGNLNGYTF	NA	TRBD1	TRBV11-3	TRBJ1-2
TGTGCCATCAGTGGGGGACAGGGGCCAACTAATGAAAAACTGTTTTTT	CAISGGQGPTNEKLFF	NA	TRBD1	TRBV10-3	TRBJ1-4
TGTGCCAGCAGTTTGGGACAGGGCGACCAGTACTTC	CASSLGQGDQYF	NA	TRBD1	TRBV28	TRBJ2-5
TGTGCCAGGCCGGGACATCTTGAAAAACTGTTTTTT	CARPGHLEKLFF	NA	NA	TRBV19	TRBJ1-4
TGTGCCAGCAGCTTGAAGGGGCTTAGCTACGAGCAGTACTTC	CASSLKGLSYEQYF	NA	NA	TRBV13	TRBJ2-7